The next 32 T cell receptor beta chains were all read from a single sample in a study of cytomegalovirus exposure and HLA in healthy donors. The PCR used 60 Vbeta and 13 Jbeta primers. The method was immunoSEQ multiplex PCR; TCRdb's version includes in-frame clones alone and lacks a portion of them. The sample has approximately 160,000 clones; around 78% are singletons. Sequenced sample: PBMCs. These receptors originate from a female donor in good health and CMV-seronegative.

In nucleotides, the CDR3 is TGTGCCAGCAGCCGCGAGACAGTTCACACCGGGGAGCTGTTTTTT. Protein: CASSRETVHTGELFF. This chain connects TRBV7-3 to TRBJ2-2; D may be TRBD1 (5 bases). V lost 5 bases to trimming and J lost 3 bases, with 13 bases between them. This CDR3 spans 15 amino acids. Germline values: CDR1 SGHTA, CDR2 FQGTGA.

This chain links TRBV2 with TRBJ1-5, with 12 bases matching TRBD1. The junction had 15 bases not matched to a gene; V was cut back by 8 bases and J by 7 bases. The germline V gene has CDR1 SNHLY and CDR2 FYNNEI. This CDR3 comprises 17 residues. This CDR3 is CASEPGTGGAGYQPQHF. The CDR3 DNA is TGTGCCAGCGAACCCGGGACAGGGGGCGCGGGATACCAGCCCCAGCATTTT.

The chain is built from TRBV19 and TRBJ1-4, with D tentatively TRBD1 (5 bases). CDR3 length: 14 residues. Trimming removed 7 bases from V and 8 bases from J, with 17 bases in between. The V gene's germline CDR1 is LNHDA and CDR2 SQIVND (reference sequence). Written as DNA, the CDR3 is TGTGCCAGTAAAGAATCCAGGAGGGGAGAAAAACTGTTTTTT. Protein: CASKESRRGEKLFF.

The rearrangement links TRBV2 to TRBJ1-2, with 7 nucleotides matching TRBD1. Germline V gives CDR1 SNHLY, CDR2 FYNNEI. Trimming removed 5 bases from V and 5 bases from J; junction bases left unmatched: 11. The length of the CDR3 is 15 residues. Here the CDR3 DNA reads TGTGCCAGCAGTATAGGGGACAGCGACTTTTATGGCTACACCTTC. Translating gives CASSIGDSDFYGYTF. The full variable domain, rest sourced from reference TRBV2 and TRBJ1-2, is EPEVTQTPSHQVTQMGQEVILRCVPISNHLYFYWYRQILGQKVEFLVSFYNNEISEKSEIFDDQFSVERPDGSNFTLKIRSTKLEDSAMYFCASSIGDSDFYGYTFGSGTRLTVV.

The V gene is TRBV10-2, the J gene TRBJ2-5; weak D call: TRBD2 (6 bases). The tail of the sequence fits TRBJ2-7 better, so the J call may be wrong. This CDR3 has 14 residues. CDR1 is WSHSY and CDR2 is SAAADI in the germline V gene. This CDR3 reads CASKPGLSSYEQYF. CDR3 coding DNA: TGCGCCAGCAAACCGGGACTTAGCTCCTACGAGCAGTACTTC.

The chain links TRBV2 to TRBJ2-5, with TRBD2 identical over 14 bases. Trimming at V came to 7 bases and at J to 5 bases, leaving 9 bases not matched to a gene. This CDR3 has 16 amino acids. Germline loops: CDR1 SNHLY, CDR2 FYNNEI. The CDR3 sequence is CASTGTSGRFLETQYF. In DNA form, the CDR3 reads TGTGCCAGCACCGGGACTAGCGGGAGATTTTTGGAGACCCAGTACTTC.

V and J are TRBV5-1 and TRBJ2-1; maybe TRBD1 (6 bases). Germline V gives CDR1 SGHRS, CDR2 YFSETQ. V dropped 0 bases and J dropped 6 bases, with 22 bases sitting between them. The CDR3 runs to 18 residues. The CDR3 here is CASSLEGSGVKRGNEQFF. In DNA form, the CDR3 reads TGCGCCAGCAGCTTGGAGGGGTCAGGGGTAAAACGGGGCAATGAGCAGTTCTTC.

The chain combines TRBV19 with TRBJ2-1; D possibly corresponds to TRBD2 (5 bases). V was trimmed by 6 bases and J by 4 bases, leaving 22 bases between them. This CDR3 spans 17 amino acids. Germline V CDR1 and CDR2: LNHDA, SQIVND (reference sequence). CDR3 sequence reads: CASSLNPGGLVYNEQFF. CDR3 DNA sequence: TGTGCCAGTAGCCTAAACCCCGGCGGACTGGTGTACAATGAGCAGTTCTTC.

The chain joins TRBV6-1 to TRBJ2-1; 7 bases are a match to TRBD2. This CDR3 region has 15 residues. CDR1 and CDR2 (germline): MNHNS, SASEGT. J gave up 9 bases and V 1 base, and 9 bases lay outside the gene matches. Here the CDR3 reads CASSEEEGGPGEQFF. The CDR3 DNA is TGTGCCAGCAGTGAAGAGGAGGGAGGGCCTGGTGAGCAGTTCTTC.

The rearrangement joins TRBV7-2 to TRBJ1-6; D possibly corresponds to TRBD1 (6 bases). CDR1 is SGHTA and CDR2 is FQGNSA in the germline V gene. The V end lost 1 base, the J end lost 10 bases, and 11 bases lay between the germline ends. This CDR3 is 14 amino acids long. This chain's CDR3 is CASSLGGGYSPLHF. CDR3 nucleotides: TGTGCCAGCAGCTTAGGCGGGGGCTACTCACCCCTCCACTTT. The entire variable domain, with the rest obtained from reference TRBV7-2 and TRBJ1-6, is as follows: GAGVSQSPSNKVTEKGKDVELRCDPISGHTALYWYRQSLGQGLEFLIYFQGNSAPDKSGLPSDRFSAERTGGSVSTLTIQRTQQEDSAVYLCASSLGGGYSPLHFGNGTRLTVT.

This chain uses TRBV5-1 with TRBJ2-2; TRBD1 aligns across 7 bases. Germline CDR1 is SGHRS and CDR2 is YFSETQ. The V and J ends lost 0 bases and 6 bases, in that order; junction bases with no gene match: 8. The CDR3 runs 16 residues. The CDR3 DNA reads TGCGCCAGCAGCTTGGCCCCACAGGGGTTTGCCGGGGAGCTGTTTTTT. Amino acid sequence: CASSLAPQGFAGELFF.

The chain links TRBV15 to TRBJ1-2, with TRBD1 identical over 10 bases. There are 14 residues in the CDR3. The trim removed 1 base at V and 8 bases at J, leaving 4 bases unmatched. Germline V gene data show CDR1 as LNHNV and CDR2 as YYDKDF (reference sequence). The CDR3 DNA reads TGTGCCACCAGCAGAGTTGACAGGGGGCAAGGCTACACCTTC. It translates to CATSRVDRGQGYTF. Together with reference TRBV15 and TRBJ1-2, the CDR3 gives the full variable domain: DAMVIQNPRYQVTQFGKPVTLSCSQTLNHNVMYWYQQKSSQAPKLLFHYYDKDFNNEADTPDNFQSRRPNTSFCFLDIRSPGLGDTAMYLCATSRVDRGQGYTFGSGTRLTVV.

The genes are TRBV4-3 and TRBJ1-1; 9 bases are a match to TRBD1. The CDR3 has 15 amino acids. Trimming cost V 0 bases and J 3 bases; bases outside gene matches: 2. In germline, CDR1 is LGHNA, CDR2 YSLEER. The CDR3 sequence: CASSQETGGHTEAFF. In DNA, the CDR3 is TGCGCCAGCAGCCAAGAGACAGGGGGACACACTGAAGCTTTCTTT.

The chain carries TRBV30 and TRBJ2-7; TRBD1 aligns across 9 bases. V was pared by 3 bases and J by 5 bases, with 8 bases of the junction left unmatched. Germline-derived CDR1 and CDR2 are GTSNPN and SVGIG (reference sequence). The CDR3 covers 14 residues. The CDR3 DNA reads as TGTGCCTGGAGCCAGGGACAGGGTGTCGACGAGCAGTACTTC. Translated: CAWSQGQGVDEQYF.

The chain carries TRBV2 and TRBJ2-5, with 8 positions matching TRBD1. The CDR3 is 15 residues long. From germline, CDR1 is SNHLY and CDR2 FYNNEI. The V and J ends lost 7 bases and 6 bases, in that order; junction bases with no gene match: 13. The chain's CDR3 is CASTGTGGSSQTQYF. The CDR3 nucleotides read TGTGCCAGCACCGGGACAGGAGGAAGCAGCCAGACCCAGTACTTC. The full variable domain, in which reference TRBV2 and TRBJ2-5 provide the parts outside the CDR3, is EPEVTQTPSHQVTQMGQEVILRCVPISNHLYFYWYRQILGQKVEFLVSFYNNEISEKSEIFDDQFSVERPDGSNFTLKIRSTKLEDSAMYFCASTGTGGSSQTQYFGPGTRLLVL.

The V and J genes are TRBV7-2 and TRBJ2-3; tentatively, D is TRBD1 (5 bases). This CDR3 is 13 amino acids long. The germline CDR1 and CDR2 sequences are SGHTA and FQGNSA. The V end lost 7 bases, the J end lost 9 bases, and 17 bases lay between the germline ends. The CDR3 spells CASILGASGTQYF. CDR3 DNA sequence: TGTGCCAGCATCCTAGGAGCCTCAGGGACGCAGTATTTT.

The CDR3: CASSQVRGTDTQYF. In DNA form, the CDR3 reads TGCGCCAGCAGCCAAGTGCGGGGGACAGATACGCAGTATTTT. The gene calls are TRBV4-1 and TRBJ2-3, with 7 positions matching TRBD2. Germline assignment: CDR1 MGHRA and CDR2 YSYEKL. V trimming: 1 base; J trimming: 3 bases; junction bases outside the gene matches: 1. The CDR3 has 14 amino acids.

This clone occurred a few times. The chain recombines TRBV18 with TRBJ2-5; 7 bases match TRBD2. The CDR3 runs to 15 residues. Germline loops: CDR1 KGHSH, CDR2 LQKENI. V was clipped by 3 bases and J by 5 bases; unmatched bases: 9. The CDR3 loop is CASSPSGGRQETQYF. For the CDR3, the DNA is TGTGCCAGCTCACCTTCCGGGGGGAGGCAGGAGACCCAGTACTTC.

This chain joins TRBV6-6 and TRBJ2-3; TRBD1 matches 9 bases. Germline assignment: CDR1 MNHNY and CDR2 SVGAGI (reference sequence). The V segment lost 6 bases and the J segment 4 bases; nucleotides outside the gene matches: 5. This CDR3 contains 14 residues. As DNA, the CDR3 is TGTGCCAGCAGAGAGGGACAGGGCCCAGATACGCAGTATTTT. Its translation: CASREGQGPDTQYF.

This clone was found a few times. V and J are TRBV4-2 and TRBJ1-3, with unresolved D. The CDR3 is 16 residues long. V lost 2 bases, J lost 4 bases, and 15 bases lay in between. Germline CDR1 reads LGHNA; CDR2 reads YNFKEQ. In DNA form, the CDR3 reads TGTGCCAGCAGCCAAACTAGGCGGCCCCCCGGAAACACCATATATTTT. It yields the protein CASSQTRRPPGNTIYF.

The chain combines TRBV7-2 with TRBJ2-5, with TRBD2 matching over 10 bases. The CDR3 has 16 amino acids. V trimming: 7 bases; J trimming: 3 bases; junction bases outside the gene matches: 11. CDR1 and CDR2 from the germline V gene are SGHTA and FQGNSA. The CDR3 region is CASTLRASGRKETQYF. DNA of the CDR3: TGTGCCAGCACTCTACGGGCTAGCGGGAGAAAAGAGACCCAGTACTTC.

This chain uses TRBV19 with TRBJ1-1; the D gene is possibly TRBD1 (6 bases). Germline loops: CDR1 LNHDA, CDR2 SQIVND (reference sequence). CDR3 length equals 14 residues. V lost 6 bases, J lost 1 base, and 12 bases lay in between. CDR3 in amino acids: CASRYREGNTEAFF. DNA of the CDR3: TGTGCCAGTAGGTACAGGGAAGGGAACACTGAAGCTTTCTTT.

V usage is TRBV28 and J usage is TRBJ2-1, with 8 positions matching TRBD2. CDR3 length: 15 residues. V was clipped by 7 bases and J by 0 bases; unmatched bases: 5. The germline V gene has CDR1 MDHEN and CDR2 SYDVKM. CDR3 sequence: CASIVAGSSYNEQFF. The DNA of the CDR3 is TGTGCCAGCATAGTAGCGGGGAGCTCCTACAATGAGCAGTTCTTC.

This clone was picked up a small number of times. The rearrangement links TRBV5-6 to TRBJ2-3; 12 nucleotides agree with TRBD2. CDR3 length equals 19 residues. Germline CDR1 SGHDT, CDR2 YYEEEE. The V segment lost 1 base and the J segment 4 bases; nucleotides outside the gene matches: 13. As DNA, the CDR3 is TGTGCCAGCAGCTTGAGTAGGGCTAGCGGGGGGGCTTTAGCAGATACGCAGTATTTT. This translates into CASSLSRASGGALADTQYF. Full variable domain (rest looked up from reference TRBV5-6 and TRBJ2-3): DAGVTQSPTHLIKTRGQQVTLRCSPKSGHDTVSWYQQALGQGPQFIFQYYEEEERQRGNFPDRFSGHQFPNYSSELNVNALLLGDSALYLCASSLSRASGGALADTQYFGPGTRLTVL.

This clone was picked up one time. The chain employs TRBV28 and TRBJ2-3; maybe TRBD1 (5 bases). The CDR3 spans 16 residues. CDR1 MDHEN and CDR2 SYDVKM come from the germline V gene. Trimming cost V 4 bases and J 2 bases, with 16 bases left between them. CDR3 sequence (DNA): TGTGCCAGCAGTTCCCCCGGGCAGGGCCCCACAGATACGCAGTATTTT. It codes for CASSSPGQGPTDTQYF.

The V call is TRBV29-1, the J call TRBJ2-2, with 7 nucleotides matching TRBD1. Germline trimming cut 7 bases from V and 4 bases from J; bases unmatched to any gene: 9. This CDR3 region has 14 residues. Germline assignment: CDR1 SQVTM and CDR2 ANQGSEA. The CDR3, as DNA: TGCAGCGCCAGAAGGGGGCGGTTCACCGGGGAGCTGTTTTTT. It specifies CSARRGRFTGELFF.

V usage is TRBV4-3 and J usage is TRBJ2-7; D is possibly TRBD2 (5 bases). The germline V gene encodes CDR1 LGHNA and CDR2 YSLEER. The CDR3 is 15 residues long. V lost 0 bases, J lost 2 bases, and 11 bases lay in between. The CDR3 region is CASSQDLERTYEQYF. DNA for the CDR3: TGCGCCAGCAGCCAAGATCTCGAGCGGACCTACGAGCAGTACTTC.

J is TRBJ2-2 and V is TRBV10-3, with no clear D. This CDR3 spans 15 amino acids. V dropped 7 bases and J dropped 2 bases, with 14 bases sitting between them. Germline V lookup: CDR1 ENHRY, CDR2 SYGVKD. This chain's CDR3 is CAITSKAVNTGELFF. CDR3 bases: TGTGCCATCACCTCAAAGGCGGTAAACACCGGGGAGCTGTTTTTT.

This chain joins TRBV5-1 and TRBJ2-3; unclear D gene. The germline V gene encodes CDR1 SGHRS and CDR2 YFSETQ. This CDR3 is built from 14 residues. Trimming removed 3 bases at V and 1 base at J, with 9 bases between. The CDR3 reads CASSSRPGTDTQYF. DNA for the CDR3: TGCGCCAGCAGCTCGCGGCCGGGCACAGATACGCAGTATTTT.

V and J are TRBV30 and TRBJ1-2, with D possibly matching TRBD1 (5 bases). V was shortened by 2 bases and J by 2 bases, with 9 bases between the two germline ends. The length of the CDR3 is 13 residues. Germline CDR1 and CDR2: GTSNPN and SVGIG (reference sequence). CDR3 sequence: CAWSQGSNYGYTF. The DNA of the CDR3 is TGTGCCTGGAGTCAGGGTTCCAACTATGGCTACACCTTC.

The chain carries TRBV28 and TRBJ2-1; D call uncertain. Deletions cut 4 bases from V and 8 bases from J, with 21 bases between. Germline V gene lookup returns CDR1 MDHEN and CDR2 SYDVKM. This CDR3 is 16 amino acids long. DNA of the CDR3: TGTGCCAGCAGTTCCTTGGTCCCGTCTAAGAGCGATGAGCAGTTCTTC. It encodes CASSSLVPSKSDEQFF.

The J gene is TRBJ1-5, the V gene TRBV6-5; D ambiguous. The V gene's germline CDR1 is MNHEY and CDR2 SVGAGI. V was cut by 4 bases and J by 6 bases, with 16 bases left in between. The CDR3 covers 15 residues. The CDR3 protein is CASSSHGAVGQPQHF. In DNA form, the CDR3 reads TGTGCCAGCAGTTCCCATGGCGCGGTGGGTCAGCCCCAGCATTTT.